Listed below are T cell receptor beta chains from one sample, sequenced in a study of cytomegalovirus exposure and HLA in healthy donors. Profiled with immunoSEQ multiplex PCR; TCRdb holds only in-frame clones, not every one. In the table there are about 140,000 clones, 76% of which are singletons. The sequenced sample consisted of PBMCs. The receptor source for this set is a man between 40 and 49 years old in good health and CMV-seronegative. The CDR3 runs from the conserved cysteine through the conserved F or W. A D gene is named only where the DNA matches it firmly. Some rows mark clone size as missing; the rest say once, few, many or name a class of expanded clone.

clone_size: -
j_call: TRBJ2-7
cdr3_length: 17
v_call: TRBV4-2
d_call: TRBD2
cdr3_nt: TGTGCCAGCAGTCCTGGACTAGCGGGCCGGAGCTCCTACGAGCAGTACTTC
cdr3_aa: CASSPGLAGRSSYEQYF

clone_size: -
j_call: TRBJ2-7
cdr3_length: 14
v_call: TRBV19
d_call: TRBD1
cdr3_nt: TGTGCCAGTAGTGAAGACAGGGCGGCCTACGAGCAGTACTTC
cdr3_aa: CASSEDRAAYEQYF

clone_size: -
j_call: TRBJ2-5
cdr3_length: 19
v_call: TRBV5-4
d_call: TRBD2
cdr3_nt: TGTGCCAGCAGCTTGGATTTTGGAACTAGCGGGAGGGTACAAGAGACCCAGTACTTC
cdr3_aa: CASSLDFGTSGRVQETQYF

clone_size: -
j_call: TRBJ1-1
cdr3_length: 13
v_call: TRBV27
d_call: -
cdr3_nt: TGTGCCAGCAGTTTAAGTAGTTTAGCTGAAGCTTTCTTT
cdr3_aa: CASSLSSLAEAFF

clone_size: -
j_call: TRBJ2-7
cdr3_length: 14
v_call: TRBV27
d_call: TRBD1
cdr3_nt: TGTGCCAGCCAAGGGGGACAGGGAGGCTACGAGCAGTACTTC
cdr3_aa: CASQGGQGGYEQYF

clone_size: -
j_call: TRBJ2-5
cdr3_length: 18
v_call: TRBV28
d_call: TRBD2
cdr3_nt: TGTGCCAGCAGTAACGACCTTGGGACTAGCGGGGGTTGGGAGACCCAGTACTTC
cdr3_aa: CASSNDLGTSGGWETQYF

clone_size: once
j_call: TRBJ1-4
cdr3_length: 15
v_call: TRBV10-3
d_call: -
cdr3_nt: TGTGCCATCAGTGAGTCGATGAGCCTTAATGAAAAACTGTTTTTT
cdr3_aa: CAISESMSLNEKLFF

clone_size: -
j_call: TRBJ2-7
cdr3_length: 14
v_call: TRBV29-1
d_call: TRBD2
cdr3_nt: TGCAGCGTTGAAAAGCGGGGCGGGAGCTACGAGCAGTACTTC
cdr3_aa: CSVEKRGGSYEQYF

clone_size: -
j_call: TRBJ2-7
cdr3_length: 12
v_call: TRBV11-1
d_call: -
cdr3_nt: TGTGCCAGCAGCTTAGGAAGGGGCGAGCAGTACTTC
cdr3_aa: CASSLGRGEQYF

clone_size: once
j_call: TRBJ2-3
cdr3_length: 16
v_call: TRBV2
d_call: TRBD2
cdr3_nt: TGTGCCAGCAATGGACTAGCGGGGGCCAACACAGATACGCAGTATTTT
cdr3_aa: CASNGLAGANTDTQYF

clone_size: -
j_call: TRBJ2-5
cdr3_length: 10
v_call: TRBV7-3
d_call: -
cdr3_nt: TGTGCCACTTGGCGCGGGGCCCAGTACTTC
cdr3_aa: CATWRGAQYF

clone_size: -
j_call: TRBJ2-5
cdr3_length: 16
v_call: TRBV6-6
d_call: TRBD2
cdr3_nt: TGTGCCAGCAGTTTAGGCAGGGAGGGGCGCTCCGAGACCCAGTACTTC
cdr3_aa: CASSLGREGRSETQYF

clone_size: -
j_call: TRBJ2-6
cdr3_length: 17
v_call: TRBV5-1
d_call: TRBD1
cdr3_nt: TGCGCCAGCAGCTGGGACAGGGGCAACTCTGGGGCCAACGTCCTGACTTTC
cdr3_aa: CASSWDRGNSGANVLTF

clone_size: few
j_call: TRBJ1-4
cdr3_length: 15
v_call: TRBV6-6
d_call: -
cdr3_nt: TGTGCCAGCAGCCAGACGGGGGTGGGGTTGGAAAAACTGTTTTTT
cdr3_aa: CASSQTGVGLEKLFF

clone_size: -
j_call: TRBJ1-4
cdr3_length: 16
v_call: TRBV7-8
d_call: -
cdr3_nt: TGTGCCAGCAGCCCCTTGGCGGGGCGCGGAGTTGAAAAACTGTTTTTT
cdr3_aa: CASSPLAGRGVEKLFF

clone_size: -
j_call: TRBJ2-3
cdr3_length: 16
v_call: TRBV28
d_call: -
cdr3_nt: TGTGCCAGCAGTTTTCGGGTTCTAGCCCTCACAGATACGCAGTATTTT
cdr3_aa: CASSFRVLALTDTQYF

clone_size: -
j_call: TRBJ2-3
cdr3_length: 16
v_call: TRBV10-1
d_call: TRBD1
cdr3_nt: TGCGCCAGCAGGGCCGGGGACAGGGGTTGGACAGATACGCAGTATTTT
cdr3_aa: CASRAGDRGWTDTQYF

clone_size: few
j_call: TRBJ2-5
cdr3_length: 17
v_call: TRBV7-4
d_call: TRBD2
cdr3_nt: TGTGCCAGCAGCTTAGTGCGGCGGCGGGGGGACCAAGAGACCCAGTACTTC
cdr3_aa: CASSLVRRRGDQETQYF

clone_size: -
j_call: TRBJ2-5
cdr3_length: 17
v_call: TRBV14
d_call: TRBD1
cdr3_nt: TGTGCCAGCAGCCAAGATAGGGAGGACAGGGGTCAAGAGACCCAGTACTTC
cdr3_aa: CASSQDREDRGQETQYF

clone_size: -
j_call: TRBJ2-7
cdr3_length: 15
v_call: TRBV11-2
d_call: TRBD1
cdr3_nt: TGTGCCAGCAGCTCCCGACAGGGGGGTACCTACGAGCAGTACTTC
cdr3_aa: CASSSRQGGTYEQYF

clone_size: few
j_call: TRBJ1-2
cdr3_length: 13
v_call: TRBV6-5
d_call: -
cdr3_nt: TGTGCCAGCAGTTACAGGGGCGTCGATGGCTACACCTTC
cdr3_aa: CASSYRGVDGYTF

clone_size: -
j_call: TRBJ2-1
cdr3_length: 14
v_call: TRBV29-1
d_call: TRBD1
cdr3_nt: TGCAGCGTTGATGGACAGGGGTACGTCGATGAGCAGTTCTTC
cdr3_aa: CSVDGQGYVDEQFF

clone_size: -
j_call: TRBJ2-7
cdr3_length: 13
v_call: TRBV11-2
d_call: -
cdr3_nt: TGTGCCAGCAGCATGACAGGATCCTACGAGCAGTACTTC
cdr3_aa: CASSMTGSYEQYF

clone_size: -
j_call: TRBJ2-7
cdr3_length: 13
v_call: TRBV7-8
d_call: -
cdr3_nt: TGTGCCAGCAGCCATCCAGACAGCTACGAGCAGTACTTC
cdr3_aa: CASSHPDSYEQYF

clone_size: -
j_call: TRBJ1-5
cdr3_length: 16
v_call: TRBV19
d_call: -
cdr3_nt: TGTGCCAGTAGTATGGGGTCAGGGGAAAGCAATCAGCCCCAGCATTTT
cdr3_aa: CASSMGSGESNQPQHF

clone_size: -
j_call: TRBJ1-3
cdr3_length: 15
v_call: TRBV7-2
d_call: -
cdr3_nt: TGTGCCAGCAGCTTAGACGGGGGGACTGGAAACACCATATATTTT
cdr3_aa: CASSLDGGTGNTIYF

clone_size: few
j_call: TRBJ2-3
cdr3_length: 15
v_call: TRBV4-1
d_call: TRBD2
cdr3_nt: TGCGCCAGCAGCGTTCTCGGACTAGAAGCAGATACGCAGTATTTT
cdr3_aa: CASSVLGLEADTQYF

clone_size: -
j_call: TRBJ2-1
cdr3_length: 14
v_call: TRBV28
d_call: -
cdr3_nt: TGTGCCAGCACCCCTCCCACTAGCCGTAATGAGCAGTTCTTC
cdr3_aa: CASTPPTSRNEQFF

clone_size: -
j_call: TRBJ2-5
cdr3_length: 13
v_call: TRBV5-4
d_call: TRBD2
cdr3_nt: TGTGCCAGCAGCCCGCGGGGGCAAGAGACCCAGTACTTC
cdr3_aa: CASSPRGQETQYF

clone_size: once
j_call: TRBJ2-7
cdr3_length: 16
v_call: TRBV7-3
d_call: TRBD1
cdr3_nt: TGTGCCAGCAGCCACCGACAGGGACCCCGCGCGGACGAGCAGTACTTC
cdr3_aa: CASSHRQGPRADEQYF

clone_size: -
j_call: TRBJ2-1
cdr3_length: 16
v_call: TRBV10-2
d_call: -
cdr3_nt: TGCGCCAGCAGAAACCTAGCTTCGGGTACTTACAATGAGCAGTTCTTC
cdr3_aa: CASRNLASGTYNEQFF

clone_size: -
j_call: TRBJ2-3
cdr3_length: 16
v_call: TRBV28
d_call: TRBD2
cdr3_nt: TGTGCCAGCAGTCCGGCAGGGACTAGCGGGAAGAATACGCAGTATTTT
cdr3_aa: CASSPAGTSGKNTQYF

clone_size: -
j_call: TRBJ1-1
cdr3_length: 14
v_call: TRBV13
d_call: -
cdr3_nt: TGTGCCAGCAGCTTAGATGCGGGGAACACTGAAGCTTTCTTT
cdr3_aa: CASSLDAGNTEAFF

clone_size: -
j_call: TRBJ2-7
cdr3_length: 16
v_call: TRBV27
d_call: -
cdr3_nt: TGTGCCAGCAGTTTAACCGGACAGTTCCGCTCCTACGAGCAGTACTTC
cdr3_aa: CASSLTGQFRSYEQYF

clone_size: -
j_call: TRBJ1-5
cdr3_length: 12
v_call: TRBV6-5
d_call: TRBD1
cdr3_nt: TGTGCCAGCGTACAGGGGAATCAGCCCCAGCATTTT
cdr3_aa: CASVQGNQPQHF

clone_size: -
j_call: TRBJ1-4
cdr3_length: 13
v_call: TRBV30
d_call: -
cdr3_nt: TGTGCCTGGAGTACTACAACCGGGACAAGTCTGTTTTTT
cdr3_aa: CAWSTTTGTSLFF

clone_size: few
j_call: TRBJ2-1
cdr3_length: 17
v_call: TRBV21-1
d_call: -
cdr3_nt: TGTGCCAGCAGAACCATCCCGGGACAGGGGGATGTGAATGAGCAGTTCTTC
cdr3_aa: CASRTIPGQGDVNEQFF

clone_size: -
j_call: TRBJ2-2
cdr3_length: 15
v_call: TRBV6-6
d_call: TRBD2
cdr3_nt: TGTGCCAGCAGTTATGGACTAGCTGGGACCGGGGAGCTGTTTTTT
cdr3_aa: CASSYGLAGTGELFF

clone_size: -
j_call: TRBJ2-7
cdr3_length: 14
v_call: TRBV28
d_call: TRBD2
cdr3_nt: TGTGCCAGCAGTTTCGGGAGGGGAACCTACGAGCAGTACTTC
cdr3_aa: CASSFGRGTYEQYF

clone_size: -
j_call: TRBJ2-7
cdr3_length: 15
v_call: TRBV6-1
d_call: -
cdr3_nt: TGTGCCAGCAGTGAAGTGATAGGACAGCTTTACGAGCAGTACTTC
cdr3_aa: CASSEVIGQLYEQYF

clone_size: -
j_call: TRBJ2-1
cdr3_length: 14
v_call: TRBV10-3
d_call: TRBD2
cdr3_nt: TGTGCCATCAGGAGCGGGAGGGCCTCCGATGAGCAGTTCTTC
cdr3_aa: CAIRSGRASDEQFF

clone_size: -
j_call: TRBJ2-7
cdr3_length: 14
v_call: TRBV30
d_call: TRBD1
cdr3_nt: TGTGCCTGGGAACCGGGACAGTCTAACTACGAGCAGTACTTC
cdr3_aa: CAWEPGQSNYEQYF

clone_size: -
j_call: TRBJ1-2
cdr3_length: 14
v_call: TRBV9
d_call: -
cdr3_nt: TGTGCCAGCAGCGGCGGGAGGGGAGGAAATGGCTACACCTTC
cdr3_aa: CASSGGRGGNGYTF

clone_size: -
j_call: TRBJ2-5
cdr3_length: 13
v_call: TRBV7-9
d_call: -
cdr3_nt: TGTGCCAGCAGCTTCTTCTCGCAAGAGACCCAGTACTTC
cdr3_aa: CASSFFSQETQYF

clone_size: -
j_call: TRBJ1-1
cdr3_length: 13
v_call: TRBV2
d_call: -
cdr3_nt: TGTGCCAGCATTCTTGAGGCGTGGACTGAAGCTTTCTTT
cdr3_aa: CASILEAWTEAFF

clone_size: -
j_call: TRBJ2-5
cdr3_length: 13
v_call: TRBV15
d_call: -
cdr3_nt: TGTGCCACCAGCCCCCGCAGGGCAGAGACCCAGTACTTC
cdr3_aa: CATSPRRAETQYF

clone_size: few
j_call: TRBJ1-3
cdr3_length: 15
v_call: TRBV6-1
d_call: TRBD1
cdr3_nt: TGTGCCAGCACGGACAGGTTCTACTCTGGAAACACCATATATTTT
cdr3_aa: CASTDRFYSGNTIYF

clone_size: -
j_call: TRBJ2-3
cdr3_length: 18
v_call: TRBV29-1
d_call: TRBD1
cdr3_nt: TGCAGCTCCCACGTGGGGGACAGCGAGTCCTGGGCGTCAGATACGCAGTATTTT
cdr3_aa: CSSHVGDSESWASDTQYF

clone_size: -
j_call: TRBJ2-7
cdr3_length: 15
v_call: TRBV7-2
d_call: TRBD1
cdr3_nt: TGTGCCAGCAGCCCCGGGACAGGGGGCTTCTACGAGCAGTACTTC
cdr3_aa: CASSPGTGGFYEQYF

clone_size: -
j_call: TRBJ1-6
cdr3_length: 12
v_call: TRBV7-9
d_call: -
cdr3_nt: TGTGCCAGCAGCTTAGGGGAGTCACCCCTCCACTTT
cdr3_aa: CASSLGESPLHF

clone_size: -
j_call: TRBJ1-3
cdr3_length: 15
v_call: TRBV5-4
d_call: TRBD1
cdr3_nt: TGTGCCAGCAGCCTCGGGACAGCCTCTGGAAACACCATATATTTT
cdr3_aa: CASSLGTASGNTIYF

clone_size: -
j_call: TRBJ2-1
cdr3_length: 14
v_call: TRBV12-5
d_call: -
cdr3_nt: TGTGCTACCAAGGGAGCGGGTTCCTACAATGAGCAGTTCTTC
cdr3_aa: CATKGAGSYNEQFF